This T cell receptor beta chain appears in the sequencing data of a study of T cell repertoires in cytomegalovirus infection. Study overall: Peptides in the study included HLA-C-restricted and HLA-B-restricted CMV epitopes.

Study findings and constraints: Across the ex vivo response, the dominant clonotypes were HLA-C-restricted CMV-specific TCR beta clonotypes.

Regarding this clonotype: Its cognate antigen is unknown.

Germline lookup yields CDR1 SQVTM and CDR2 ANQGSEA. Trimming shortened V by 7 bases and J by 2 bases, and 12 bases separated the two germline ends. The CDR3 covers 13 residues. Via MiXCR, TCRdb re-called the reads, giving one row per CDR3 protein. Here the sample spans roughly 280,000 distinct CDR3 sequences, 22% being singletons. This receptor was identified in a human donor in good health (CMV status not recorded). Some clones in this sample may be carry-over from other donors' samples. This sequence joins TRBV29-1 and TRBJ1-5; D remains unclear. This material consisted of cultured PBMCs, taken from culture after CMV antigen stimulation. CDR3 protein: CSGSAGGNQPQHF. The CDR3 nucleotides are TGCAGCGGATCAGCTGGGGGCAATCAGCCCCAGCATTTT.